Listed here are 22 T cell receptor beta chains from one sample, sequenced in a study of blood T cells in healthy people across ages. A J-beta primer mix and a sample-barcoded 5' primer were used in a second PCR of roughly 7 to 12 cycles. TCRdb re-called the 5' RACE reads through MiXCR, storing one row per CDR3 protein. The sample shows fewer than 600,000 distinct CDR3 sequences, roughly a quarter of them seen only once. The data also belong to a second study, concerning T cells of mothers and their children.

Material: blood. These receptor sequences come from a boy between 2 and 10 years old in good health.

The chain uses TRBV27 and TRBJ2-7; 8 nucleotides line up with TRBD2. CDR3 length: 14 amino acids. CDR1 and CDR2 (germline): MNHEY, SMNVEV (reference sequence). Trimming removed 8 bases from V and 7 bases from J; junction bases left unmatched: 13. This chain's CDR3 is CASRRTGGYEEQYF. DNA for the CDR3: TGTGCCAGCCGTCGCACGGGAGGGTACGAAGAGCAGTACTTC.

This clonotype was seen a few times. The chain uses TRBV4-2 and TRBJ2-6; TRBD1 or TRBD2 may be the D gene (6 bases each). Germline CDR1 reads LGHNA; CDR2 reads YNFKEQ. This CDR3 has 18 amino acids. Trimming removed 0 bases at V and 0 bases at J, with 12 bases between. CDR3 bases: TGTGCCAGCAGCCAAGATCGGGGGCGAGGCTCTGGGGCCAACGTCCTGACTTTC. It specifies CASSQDRGRGSGANVLTF.

This clonotype has only a few counts. The chain employs TRBV20-1 and TRBJ2-1, with 8 bases that match TRBD2. V was pared by 5 bases and J by 3 bases, with 0 bases of the junction left unmatched. The CDR3 length is 12 residues. Germline CDR1 DFQATT, CDR2 SNEGSKA (reference sequence). CDR3: CSAGTSYNEQFF. CDR3 nucleotide sequence: TGCAGTGCTGGGACTAGCTACAATGAGCAGTTCTTC.

The chain employs TRBV28 and TRBJ1-2, with 8 bases that match TRBD1. This CDR3 is 17 amino acids long. With 1 base clipped from V and 6 bases from J, the junction kept 13 bases outside the gene matches. Per germline, CDR1 MDHEN and CDR2 SYDVKM. The CDR3 region has the DNA TGTGCCAGCAGTTTATTGCCCGGGACAGGTACATACCATGGCTACACCTTC. Translating it yields CASSLLPGTGTYHGYTF.

The chain links TRBV5-1 to TRBJ2-2, with 7 bases lining up with TRBD1. CDR3 length: 12 amino acids. Trimming removed 4 bases from V and 9 bases from J; junction bases left unmatched: 3. Germline V gives CDR1 SGHRS, CDR2 YFSETQ. The CDR3 sequence: CASSRQGRELFF. CDR3 nucleotide sequence: TGCGCCAGCAGCCGACAGGGCCGGGAGCTGTTTTTT.

The chain recombines TRBV19 with TRBJ1-1; TRBD1 might be the D (5 bases). Germline V gives CDR1 LNHDA, CDR2 SQIVND (reference sequence). The CDR3 runs 19 residues. V lost 4 bases and J lost 0, with 24 bases in between. The DNA of the CDR3 is TGTGCCAGTAGTAATAGTTGGAGGGTCAGGAAGGACATGAACACTGAAGCTTTCTTT. This sequence encodes CASSNSWRVRKDMNTEAFF.

The chain carries TRBV11-2 and TRBJ1-1; D is unclear. V gave up 6 bases and J gave up 2 bases, with 13 bases separating them. This CDR3 has 14 amino acids. Germline lookup yields CDR1 SGHAT and CDR2 FQNNGV. This chain's CDR3 is CASRSTLVNTEAFF. The CDR3 bases are TGTGCCAGCAGATCGACGTTGGTAAACACTGAAGCTTTCTTT.

There are a few counts of this clonotype. The genes are TRBV3-1 and TRBJ2-7; 9 positions agree with TRBD2. This CDR3 region has 13 residues. V lost 4 bases and J lost 5; bases outside the gene matches: 3. Germline V gene sequence: CDR1 LGHDT, CDR2 YNNKEL (reference sequence). The CDR3 bases are TGTGCCAGCAGCCCAATAGCGGGAGACGAGCAGTACTTC. Amino acids: CASSPIAGDEQYF.

The chain is built from TRBV7-9 and TRBJ2-2, with TRBD1 identical over 11 bases. The germline V gene encodes CDR1 SEHNR and CDR2 FQNEAQ (reference sequence). Trimming took 2 bases from V and 0 from J; bases not matched to a gene: 5. The CDR3 is made up of 18 amino acids. The CDR3 DNA reads TGTGCCAGCAGCTTAAGGTGGACAGGGGGCGCGAACACCGGGGAGCTGTTTTTT. The encoded protein is CASSLRWTGGANTGELFF.

Of note for this clonotype: A junction boundary mismatches the germline segment, possibly from a read error. The V gene is TRBV27, the J gene TRBJ1-1, with TRBD1 matching 9 bases. There are 12 residues in the CDR3. The germline V gene encodes CDR1 MNHEY and CDR2 SMNVEV (reference sequence). The CDR3 sequence is CASSTGGGEAFF. In DNA form, the CDR3 reads TGTGCTAGCAGCACAGGGGGCGGTGAAGCTTTCTTT.

V is TRBV10-2 and J is TRBJ2-7; no reliable D call. V lost 8 bases, J lost 9 bases, and 23 bases lay in between. Germline V gene sequence: CDR1 WSHSY, CDR2 SAAADI. The CDR3 consists of 14 residues. The CDR3 bases are TGCGCCAGCGTTCAAGGTCCCAGCCCCGGGTCGCAGTACTTC. As protein: CASVQGPSPGSQYF.

This clonotype was recorded a few times. The chain is built from TRBV24-1 and TRBJ2-3; possibly TRBD2 for D (6 bases). Germline CDR1 is KGHDR and CDR2 is SFDVKD. The CDR3 is 15 amino acids. The V end was cut by 2 bases, the J end by 3 bases, with 11 bases between. The CDR3 protein is CATSDSRDSTDTQYF. The CDR3 region has the DNA TGTGCCACCAGTGATTCGAGGGACTCAACAGATACGCAGTATTTT.

The chain has TRBV27 and TRBJ2-4, with TRBD2 identical over 9 bases. Germline lookup yields CDR1 MNHEY and CDR2 SMNVEV (reference sequence). The CDR3 spans 15 residues. V trimming: 0 bases; J trimming: 9 bases; junction bases outside the gene matches: 6. CDR3 coding DNA: TGTGCCAGCAGTTTATCGATAGCGGGAGTTAGCATTCAGTACTTC. It specifies CASSLSIAGVSIQYF.

This clonotype was counted a few times. The chain combines TRBV9 with TRBJ2-2; possible D gene TRBD2, 6 bases. CDR1 is SGDLS and CDR2 is YYNGEE in the germline V gene. The CDR3 loop spans 15 amino acids. Trimming took 0 bases from V and 3 from J, leaving 9 bases between them. The CDR3 nucleotides are TGTGCCAGCAGCGTAGCTACGGGGGACACCGGGGAGCTGTTTTTT. This sequence encodes CASSVATGDTGELFF.

This clonotype turned up a few times. V usage is TRBV20-1 and J usage is TRBJ2-5; 7 bases agree with TRBD2. The CDR3 is 15 residues long. The germline gives CDR1 DFQATT, CDR2 SNEGSKA (reference sequence). Trimming took 0 bases from V and 4 from J; bases not matched to a gene: 8. The DNA of the CDR3 is TGCAGTGCTAGAGATCACGCGGGAGTTATAGAGACCCAGTACTTC. Residues: CSARDHAGVIETQYF.

This clonotype occurred a few times. The gene calls are TRBV30 and TRBJ1-4; D remains unclear. Between the trimmed V and J ends, which lost 6 bases and 7 bases, there was a span of 12 bases. The CDR3 spans 12 residues. From germline, CDR1 is GTSNPN and CDR2 SVGIG (reference sequence). As DNA, the CDR3 is TGTGCCTGCCCCACTGGGCCTGAAAAACTGTTTTTT. Encoded protein: CACPTGPEKLFF.

This chain links TRBV20-1 with TRBJ2-1, with no clear D. Germline V CDR1 and CDR2: DFQATT, SNEGSKA (reference sequence). Trimming shortened V by 4 bases and J by 5 bases, and 6 bases separated the two germline ends. The CDR3 runs 11 residues. This CDR3 is CSATEDNEQFF. The DNA of the CDR3 is TGCAGTGCTACCGAGGACAATGAGCAGTTCTTC.

The chain is built from TRBV3-1 and TRBJ2-2, with 8 bases that match TRBD1. Germline lookup yields CDR1 LGHDT and CDR2 YNNKEL (reference sequence). J was trimmed by 1 base and V by 6 bases; bases with no gene match: 7. The CDR3 is 16 amino acids. The DNA for the CDR3 is TGTGCCAGCAGTTTTACAGGGGGAGGGAACACCGGGGAGCTGTTTTTT. This sequence encodes CASSFTGGGNTGELFF.

The chain recombines TRBV20-1 with TRBJ2-1; 9 bases are a match to TRBD2. This CDR3 is 16 amino acids long. Trimming at V came to 3 bases and at J to 4 bases, leaving 10 bases not matched to a gene. Germline V gives CDR1 DFQATT, CDR2 SNEGSKA (reference sequence). CDR3 nucleotides: TGCAGTGCTAGTCCCGTAGCGGGAGCTAGGTACAATGAGCAGTTCTTC. This translates into CSASPVAGARYNEQFF.

V usage is TRBV12-3 or TRBV12-4 and J usage is TRBJ2-1, with D tentatively TRBD2 (6 bases). Trimming stripped 5 bases from V and 2 bases from J, with 13 bases between. This CDR3 is built from 15 residues. In DNA form, the CDR3 reads TGTGCCAGCAGTCGTCGGGAGTTACCCTACAATGAGCAGTTCTTC. This codes for CASSRRELPYNEQFF.

This clonotype has a handful of counts. This rearrangement joins TRBV7-2 to TRBJ2-5; TRBD2 might be the D (5 bases). The germline V gene encodes CDR1 SGHTA and CDR2 FQGNSA. The CDR3 runs to 15 residues. The V end lost 6 bases, the J end lost 2 bases, and 16 bases lay between the germline ends. The CDR3 protein is CASSYGLAPQETQYF. The CDR3 DNA reads TGTGCCAGCAGTTATGGTCTAGCCCCTCAAGAGACCCAGTACTTC.

This chain uses TRBV12-3 or TRBV12-4 with TRBJ1-2; unclear D gene. The CDR3 spans 13 residues. The V gene lost 1 base and the J gene lost 4 bases, with 7 bases spanning the gap. CDR3 DNA sequence: TGTGCCAGCAGTTTAGGGCCCTCCTATGGCTACACCTTC. Encoded protein: CASSLGPSYGYTF.